This section outlines one TCR beta chain sequence together with its context. What it binds is not known. cDNA molecules carried unique molecular identifiers, and template switching added a universal primer site. A single record per CDR3 protein comes from TCRdb applying MiXCR to the 5' RACE reads. The profile shows roughly 1.6 million distinct CDR3 sequences, around 29% of them singletons. The germline gives CDR1 MNHEY, CDR2 SMNVEV (reference sequence). Trimming took off 2 bases at V and 6 bases at J, with 8 bases between the two ends. The CDR3 has 13 residues. This entry comes from a study of identical twins. Study-wide findings and caveats: Twins shared out-of-frame alpha sequences with excess low generation probability.

The genes are TRBV27 and TRBJ2-1; D gene ambiguous. The source material was cord blood. This clonotype was sampled from a newborn girl in good health. The CDR3 bases are TGTGCCAGCAGTTTAGGACGGCGCAATGAGCAGTTCTTC. It translates to CASSLGRRNEQFF.